The sequence of this T cell receptor beta chain was determined in a study of blood T cell repertoires in COVID-19. Methods used by the authors: Estimated nucleated cell counts came from reference gene primer amplification. Libraries were prepared by immunoSEQ multiplex PCR; TCRdb keeps only in-frame clonotypes and omits some of them. That table supplies the V and J calls and clone size; D and trimming were determined from the DNA. The top ten clones hold 2.5% to 3.5% of a sample with about 300,000 clones, under 90% of them seen once. V dropped 0 bases and J dropped 3 bases, with 9 bases sitting between them. Germline CDR1 reads LNHNV; CDR2 reads YYDKDF (reference sequence). The CDR3 has 14 amino acids. Clinical history as reported by participants underpinned cohort assignment.

The rearrangement joins TRBV15 to TRBJ2-7, with D unclear. This clonotype originated in a woman in her 50s who had been exposed to COVID-19. Input material: PBMCs or T cells enriched from blood (not recorded which). CDR3 nucleotides: TGTGCCACCAGCAGAGATTTGGCGGTCTACGAGCAGTACTTC. Its protein is CATSRDLAVYEQYF.